In its sample, the clone carrying this TCR beta chain was seen many times. V gave up 2 bases and J gave up 1 base; unmatched junction bases: 8. This CDR3 is built from 17 residues. Germline V gives CDR1 SGDLS, CDR2 YYNGEE. The data originate from a study of blood T cells in healthy people across ages. Primers used in a second PCR of roughly 7 to 11 cycles were a sample-barcoded 5' primer and a J-beta primer mix. TCRdb processed the 5' RACE reads anew with MiXCR; each CDR3 protein has one entry. Of about 780,000 distinct CDR3 sequences listed, 46% are singletons. What was sequenced was blood. The origin of this receptor is a man aged 80 or over in good health. The genes are TRBV9 and TRBJ2-7, with TRBD2 identical over 11 bases. CDR3 sequence reads: CASSVGLAGGLSYEQYF. CDR3 in DNA: TGTGCCAGCAGCGTTGGGCTAGCGGGAGGTTTATCCTACGAGCAGTACTTC.